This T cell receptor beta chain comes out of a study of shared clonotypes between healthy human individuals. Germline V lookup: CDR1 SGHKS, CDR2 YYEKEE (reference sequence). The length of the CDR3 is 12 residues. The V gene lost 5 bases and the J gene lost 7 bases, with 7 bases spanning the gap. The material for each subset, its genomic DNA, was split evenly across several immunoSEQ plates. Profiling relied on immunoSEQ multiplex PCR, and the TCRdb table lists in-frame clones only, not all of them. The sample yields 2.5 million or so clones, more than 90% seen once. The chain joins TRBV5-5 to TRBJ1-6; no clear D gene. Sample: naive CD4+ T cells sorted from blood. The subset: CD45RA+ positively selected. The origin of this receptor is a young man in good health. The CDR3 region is CASSLTNSPLHF. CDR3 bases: TGTGCCAGCAGTTTGACCAATTCACCCCTCCACTTT.